This T cell receptor (beta chain) was recovered during a study of cytomegalovirus exposure and HLA in healthy donors. The PCR ran on 60 Vbeta and 13 Jbeta primers. TCRdb keeps only in-frame clones here, not all; method: immunoSEQ multiplex PCR. The table lists around 140,000 clones, under 90% of them singletons. This clone was observed a single time. Source material: PBMCs. This TCR derives from a man aged 40-49 years in good health and CMV-seronegative.

CDR3 sequence reads: CASSSTGGYNYGYTF. The DNA for the CDR3 is TGTGCCAGCAGCAGTACAGGGGGCTATAACTATGGCTACACCTTC. The chain has TRBV7-9 and TRBJ1-2; 9 bases fit TRBD1. There are 15 residues in the CDR3. The V gene's germline CDR1 is SEHNR and CDR2 FQNEAQ (reference sequence). The trim removed 5 bases at V and 1 base at J, leaving 5 bases unmatched.